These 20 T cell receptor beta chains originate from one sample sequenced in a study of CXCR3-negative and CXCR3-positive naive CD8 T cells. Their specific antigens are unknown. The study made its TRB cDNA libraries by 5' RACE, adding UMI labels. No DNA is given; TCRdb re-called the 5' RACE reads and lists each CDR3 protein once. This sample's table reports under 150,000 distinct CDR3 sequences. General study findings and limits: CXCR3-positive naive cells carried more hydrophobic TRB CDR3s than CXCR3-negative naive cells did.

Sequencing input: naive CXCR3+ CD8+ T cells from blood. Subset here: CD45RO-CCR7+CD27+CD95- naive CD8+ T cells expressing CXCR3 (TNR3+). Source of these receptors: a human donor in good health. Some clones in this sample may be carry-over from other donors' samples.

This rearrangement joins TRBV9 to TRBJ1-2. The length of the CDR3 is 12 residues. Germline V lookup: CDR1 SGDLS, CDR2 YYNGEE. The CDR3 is CASSAGTYGYTF.

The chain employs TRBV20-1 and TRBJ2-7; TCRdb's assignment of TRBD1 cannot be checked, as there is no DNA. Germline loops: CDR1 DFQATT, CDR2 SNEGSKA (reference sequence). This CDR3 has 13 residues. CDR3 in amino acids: CSAETVSSYEQYF.

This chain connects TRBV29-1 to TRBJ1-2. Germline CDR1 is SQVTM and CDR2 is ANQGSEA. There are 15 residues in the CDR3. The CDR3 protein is CSVEDWKGEDYGYTF.

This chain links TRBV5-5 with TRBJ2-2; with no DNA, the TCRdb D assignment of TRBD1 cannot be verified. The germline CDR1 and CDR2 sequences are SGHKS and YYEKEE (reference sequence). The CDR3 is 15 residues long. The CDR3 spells CASSSVGRDTGELFF.

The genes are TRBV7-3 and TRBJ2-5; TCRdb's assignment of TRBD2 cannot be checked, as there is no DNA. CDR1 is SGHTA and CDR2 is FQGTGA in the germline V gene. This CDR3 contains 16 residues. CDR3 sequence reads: CASTVGLAGGRETQYF.

The CDR3 reads CASSSMRSGTDTQYF. The rearrangement links TRBV27 to TRBJ2-3. Germline values: CDR1 MNHEY, CDR2 SMNVEV (reference sequence). This CDR3 spans 15 amino acids.

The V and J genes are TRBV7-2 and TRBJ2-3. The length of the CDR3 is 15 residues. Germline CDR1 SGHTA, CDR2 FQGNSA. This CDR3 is CASSLYPSGSDTQYF.

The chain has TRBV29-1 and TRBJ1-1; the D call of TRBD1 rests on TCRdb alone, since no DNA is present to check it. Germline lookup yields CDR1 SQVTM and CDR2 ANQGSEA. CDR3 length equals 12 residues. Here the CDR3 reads CSVVDRDTEAFF.

CDR3 in amino acids: CASSLATAHSGANVLTF. The V gene is TRBV7-9, the J gene TRBJ2-6; TCRdb designates TRBD2, a call that cannot be tested without DNA. Germline V gives CDR1 SEHNR, CDR2 FQNEAQ (reference sequence). The CDR3 contains 17 residues.

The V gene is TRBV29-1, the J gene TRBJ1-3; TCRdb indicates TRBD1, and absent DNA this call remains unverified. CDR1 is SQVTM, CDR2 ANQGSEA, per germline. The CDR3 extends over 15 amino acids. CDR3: CSVEDQDTPGNTIYF.

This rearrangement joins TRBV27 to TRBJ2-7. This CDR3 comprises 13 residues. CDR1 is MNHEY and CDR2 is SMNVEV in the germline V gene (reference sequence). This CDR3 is CASSLSNAYEQYF.

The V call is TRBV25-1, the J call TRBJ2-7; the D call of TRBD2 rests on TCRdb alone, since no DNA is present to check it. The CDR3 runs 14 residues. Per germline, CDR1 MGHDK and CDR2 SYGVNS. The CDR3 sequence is CASSERGGFYEQYF.

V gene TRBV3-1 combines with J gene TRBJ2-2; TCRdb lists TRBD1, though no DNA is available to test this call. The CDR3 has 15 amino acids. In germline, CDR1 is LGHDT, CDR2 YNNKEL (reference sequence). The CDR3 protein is CASSHPGQNTGELFF.

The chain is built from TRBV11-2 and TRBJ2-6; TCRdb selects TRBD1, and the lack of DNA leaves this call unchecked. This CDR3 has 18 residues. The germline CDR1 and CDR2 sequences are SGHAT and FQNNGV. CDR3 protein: CASSLGEGGISGANVLTF. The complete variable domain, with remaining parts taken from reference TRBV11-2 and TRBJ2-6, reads EAGVAQSPRYKIIEKRQSVAFWCNPISGHATLYWYQQILGQGPKLLIQFQNNGVVDDSQLPKDRFSAERLKGVDSTLKIQPAKLEDSAVYLCASSLGEGGISGANVLTFGAGSRLTVL.

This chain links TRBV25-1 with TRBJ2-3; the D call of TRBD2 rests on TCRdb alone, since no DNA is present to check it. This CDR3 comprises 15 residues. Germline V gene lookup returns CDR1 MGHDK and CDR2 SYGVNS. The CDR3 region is CASSEGLATTDTQYF.

CDR3 region: CSVLDRAEDEQYF. V gene TRBV29-1 combines with J gene TRBJ2-7; without DNA, the TCRdb call of TRBD1 cannot be checked. The CDR3 has 13 residues. In germline, CDR1 is SQVTM, CDR2 ANQGSEA.

The CDR3 spells CASCSLPGPPYEQYF. The chain uses TRBV5-1 and TRBJ2-7; TCRdb names TRBD1, which stays unverified in the absence of DNA. From germline, CDR1 is SGHRS and CDR2 YFSETQ. The length of the CDR3 is 15 residues.

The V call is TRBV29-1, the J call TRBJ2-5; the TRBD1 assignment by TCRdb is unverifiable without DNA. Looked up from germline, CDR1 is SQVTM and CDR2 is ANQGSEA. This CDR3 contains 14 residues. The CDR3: CSVDVGGAQETQYF.

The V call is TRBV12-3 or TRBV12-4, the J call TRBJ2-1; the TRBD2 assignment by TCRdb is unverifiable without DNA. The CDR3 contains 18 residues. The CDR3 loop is CASTPGMYGTSGYNEQFF.

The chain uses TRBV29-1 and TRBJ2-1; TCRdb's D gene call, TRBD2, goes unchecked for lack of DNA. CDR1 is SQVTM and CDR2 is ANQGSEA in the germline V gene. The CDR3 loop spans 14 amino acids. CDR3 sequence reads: CSVESSGRSDEQFF.